The next 15 T cell receptor beta chains were all read from a single sample in a study of blood T cell repertoires in COVID-19. Sequencing was performed with immunoSEQ multiplex PCR; in TCRdb, only in-frame clones are kept and a portion is missing. The sample gives roughly 150,000 clones, approximately 83% of which show up once; approximately 5.1% is in the top ten. Material for sequencing was PBMCs or T cells enriched from blood (not recorded which). These receptors were collected from a man between 65 and 85 years old who had been exposed to COVID-19.

J is TRBJ1-5 and V is TRBV28, with 10 bases lining up with TRBD1. V lost 5 bases to trimming and J lost 4 bases; unmatched junction nucleotides: 2. The CDR3 is 14 residues long. CDR1 is MDHEN and CDR2 is SYDVKM in the germline V gene. CDR3 residues: CASSRGQGNQPQHF. Here the CDR3 DNA reads TGTGCCAGCAGTCGGGGACAGGGGAATCAGCCCCAGCATTTT.

As DNA, the CDR3 is TGCGCCAGCAGCCGTCTTTCGGGGGGCCCTGAAGCTTTCTTT. Amino acid sequence: CASSRLSGGPEAFF. This rearrangement joins TRBV4-1 to TRBJ1-1; weak D call: TRBD1 (6 bases). Per germline, CDR1 MGHRA and CDR2 YSYEKL. This CDR3 has 14 amino acids. Trimming removed 4 bases at V and 6 bases at J, with 15 bases between.

This chain joins TRBV6-1 and TRBJ2-2; 10 positions match TRBD2. The germline CDR1 and CDR2 sequences are MNHNS and SASEGT. Trimming at V came to 2 bases and at J to 4 bases, leaving 4 bases not matched to a gene. CDR3 length: 16 residues. The CDR3 region is CASSEIGLAATGELFF. The CDR3, as DNA: TGTGCCAGCAGTGAAATTGGACTAGCGGCCACCGGGGAGCTGTTTTTT.

The chain combines TRBV5-4 with TRBJ2-3; 7 nucleotides agree with TRBD2. V was clipped by 5 bases and J by 4 bases; unmatched bases: 10. The CDR3 sequence is 15 residues long. Per germline, CDR1 SGHNT and CDR2 YYREEE (reference sequence). CDR3 sequence reads: CASRVERGYPDTQYF. The CDR3, as DNA: TGTGCCAGCAGAGTTGAGCGGGGTTACCCAGATACGCAGTATTTT.

J is TRBJ1-1 and V is TRBV6-2 or TRBV6-3, with unresolved D. This CDR3 is built from 12 residues. CDR1 is MNHEY and CDR2 is SVGEGT in the germline V gene. The V end lost 5 bases, the J end lost 0 bases, and 4 bases lay between the germline ends. DNA for the CDR3: TGTGCCAGCAGTACTGTGAACACTGAAGCTTTCTTT. Amino acids: CASSTVNTEAFF.

The table lists this clone with a few counts. The genes are TRBV5-1 and TRBJ1-6, with 9 bases lining up with TRBD1. The CDR3 extends over 15 amino acids. Germline V gene sequence: CDR1 SGHRS, CDR2 YFSETQ. V trimming: 0 bases; J trimming: 9 bases; junction bases outside the gene matches: 4. The CDR3 nucleotides read TGCGCCAGCAGCTTGGGGGGGACAGGGACTTCACCCCTCCACTTT. It is translated as CASSLGGTGTSPLHF.

The genes are TRBV6-2 or TRBV6-3 and TRBJ1-6; possible D gene TRBD1, 5 bases. Germline values: CDR1 MNHEY, CDR2 SVGEGT. V was trimmed by 6 bases and J by 11 bases, leaving 11 bases between them. The CDR3 covers 12 residues. CDR3 residues: CASSPGGAPLHF. The CDR3 coding sequence is TGTGCCAGCAGCCCCGGGGGAGCACCCCTCCACTTT.

The chain carries TRBV3-1 (or the pseudogene TRBV3-2) and TRBJ2-2; 7 positions agree with TRBD2. There are 17 residues in the CDR3. Germline V gives CDR1 LGHDT, CDR2 YNNKEL (reference sequence). V lost 0 bases to trimming and J lost 5 bases; unmatched junction nucleotides: 9. The CDR3 DNA sequence: TGTGCCAGCAGCCAAGACGGGGCGGGAGTGAGGACCGGGGAGCTGTTTTTT. This codes for CASSQDGAGVRTGELFF.

This clone was counted a single time. The chain uses TRBV7-8 and TRBJ2-2, with 7 bases fitting TRBD1. The CDR3 sequence is 15 residues long. After removal of 6 bases from V and 4 bases from J, the junction contained 8 bases not matched to a gene. Germline CDR1 and CDR2: SGHVS and FQNEAQ. The CDR3 loop reads CASRESYRGTGELFF. The DNA for the CDR3 is TGTGCCAGCAGGGAGTCATACAGGGGCACCGGGGAGCTGTTTTTT.

The gene calls are TRBV7-2 and TRBJ1-1, with D perhaps TRBD1 (5 bases). The CDR3 extends over 14 amino acids. Trimming pared 1 base from V and 1 base from J, leaving 7 bases between. Per the germline V gene, CDR1 is SGHTA and CDR2 is FQGNSA. The CDR3: CASSLGRANTEAFF. The CDR3 DNA reads as TGTGCCAGCAGCTTAGGCAGGGCGAACACTGAAGCTTTCTTT.

The gene calls are TRBV6-5 and TRBJ2-6; TRBD1 agrees at 7 bases. This CDR3 is 15 amino acids long. CDR1 MNHEY and CDR2 SVGAGI come from the germline V gene. The J segment lost 1 base and the V segment lost 6 bases, leaving 3 bases of the junction unmatched. The CDR3 region is CASRTGASGANVLTF. CDR3 bases: TGTGCCAGCAGAACAGGGGCATCTGGGGCCAACGTCCTGACTTTC.

The chain recombines TRBV7-2 with TRBJ2-7; possible D gene TRBD1, 6 bases. CDR3 length: 12 residues. Germline assignment: CDR1 SGHTA and CDR2 FQGNSA. Trimming left V 3 bases short and J 7 bases short, with 10 bases between. This CDR3 reads CASSLHQGEQYF. In DNA form, the CDR3 reads TGTGCCAGCAGCTTGCATCAGGGGGAGCAGTACTTC.

The genes are TRBV23-1 and TRBJ1-5, with D perhaps matching TRBD1 (6 bases). TRBV23-1 is flagged as an ORF with uncertain function. V lost 4 bases to trimming and J lost 5 bases, with 15 bases between them. The CDR3 has 15 residues. CDR3 bases: TGCGCCAGCAGTCCAAAGGACAGTTGGTATCAGCCCCAGCATTTT. Translating it yields CASSPKDSWYQPQHF.

The chain couples TRBV4-3 to TRBJ2-3; weak D call: TRBD2 (6 bases). CDR1 and CDR2 from the germline V gene are LGHNA and YSLEER. V was clipped by 0 bases and J by 7 bases, with 8 bases between them. The CDR3 is made up of 13 amino acids. CDR3: CASSQEDYNTQYF. Written as DNA, the CDR3 is TGCGCCAGCAGCCAAGAGGACTATAATACGCAGTATTTT.

There are a few counts of this clone. The rearrangement links TRBV6-4 to TRBJ2-2, with 7 bases fitting TRBD2. The CDR3 totals 14 residues. The germline gives CDR1 MRHNA, CDR2 SNTAGT. After removal of 4 bases from V and 7 bases from J, the junction contained 6 bases not matched to a gene. The CDR3 sequence: CASSVRPSGGELFF. CDR3 bases: TGTGCCAGCAGTGTTAGGCCTAGCGGCGGGGAGCTGTTTTTT.